The clone carrying this TCR beta chain has a count of ten or more. The data stem from a study of blood T cells in healthy people across ages. CDR1 is ENHRY, CDR2 SYGVKD, per germline. V dropped 8 bases and J dropped 5; count of bases not matched to a gene: 3. The CDR3 consists of 13 residues. A second 7 to 11 cycle PCR used barcoded and J-beta primers. TCRdb itself ran the 5' RACE reads through MiXCR, one entry per CDR3 protein. The table lists roughly 800,000 distinct CDR3 sequences, about 36% of them singletons. The gene calls are TRBV10-3 and TRBJ1-4; 9 bases are a match to TRBD1. Material: blood. The sequence came from a man in his late teens or twenties in good health. The CDR3 is CAIGTGSNEKLFF. DNA for the CDR3: TGTGCCATCGGGACAGGGTCAAATGAAAAACTGTTTTTT.